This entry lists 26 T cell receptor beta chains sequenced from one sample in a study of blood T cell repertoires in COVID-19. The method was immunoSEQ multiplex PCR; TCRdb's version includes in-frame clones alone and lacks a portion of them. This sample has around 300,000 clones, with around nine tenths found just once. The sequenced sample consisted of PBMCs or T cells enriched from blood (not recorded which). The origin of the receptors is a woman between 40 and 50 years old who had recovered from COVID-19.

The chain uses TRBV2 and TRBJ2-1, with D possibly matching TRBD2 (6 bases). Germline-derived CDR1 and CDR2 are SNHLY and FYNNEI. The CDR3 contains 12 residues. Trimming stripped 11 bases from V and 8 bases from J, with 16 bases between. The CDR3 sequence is CAGGTGGDEQFF. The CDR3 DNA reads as TGTGCCGGGGGGACGGGTGGTGATGAGCAGTTCTTC.

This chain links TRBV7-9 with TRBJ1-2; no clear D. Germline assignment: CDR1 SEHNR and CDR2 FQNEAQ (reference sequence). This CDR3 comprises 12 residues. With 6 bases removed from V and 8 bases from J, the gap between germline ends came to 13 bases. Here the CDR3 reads CASRREGNGYTF. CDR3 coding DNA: TGTGCCAGCAGAAGGGAGGGAAACGGCTACACCTTC.

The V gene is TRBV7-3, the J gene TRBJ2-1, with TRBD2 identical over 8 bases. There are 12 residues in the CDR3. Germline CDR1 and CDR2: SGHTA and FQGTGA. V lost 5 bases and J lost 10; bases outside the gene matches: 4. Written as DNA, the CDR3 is TGTGCCAGCAGCAATCTAGCGGGCGAGCAGTTCTTC. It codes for CASSNLAGEQFF.

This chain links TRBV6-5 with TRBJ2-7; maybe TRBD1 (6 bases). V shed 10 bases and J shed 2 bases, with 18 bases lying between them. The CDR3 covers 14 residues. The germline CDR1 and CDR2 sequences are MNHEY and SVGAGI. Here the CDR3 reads CATHRETPPYEQYF. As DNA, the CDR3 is TGTGCCACACACAGGGAAACCCCTCCCTACGAGCAGTACTTC.

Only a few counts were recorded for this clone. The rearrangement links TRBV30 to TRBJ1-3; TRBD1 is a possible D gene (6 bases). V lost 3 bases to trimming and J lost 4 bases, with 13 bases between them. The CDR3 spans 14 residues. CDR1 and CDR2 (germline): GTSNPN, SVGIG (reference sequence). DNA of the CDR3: TGTGCCTGGAGGGGGCAGGGGACCGGAAACACCATATATTTT. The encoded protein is CAWRGQGTGNTIYF. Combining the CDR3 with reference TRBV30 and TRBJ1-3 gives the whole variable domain SQTIHQWPATLVQPVGSPLSLECTVEGTSNPNLYWYRQAAGRGLQLLFYSVGIGQISSEVPQNLSASRPQDRQFILSSKKLLLSDSGFYLCAWRGQGTGNTIYFGEGSWLTVV.

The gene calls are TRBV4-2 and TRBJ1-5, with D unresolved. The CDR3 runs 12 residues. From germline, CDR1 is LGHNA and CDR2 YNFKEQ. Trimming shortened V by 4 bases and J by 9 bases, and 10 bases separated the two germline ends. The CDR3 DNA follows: TGTGCCAGCAGCCTCCCCGGCGGGCCCCAGCATTTT. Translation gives CASSLPGGPQHF.

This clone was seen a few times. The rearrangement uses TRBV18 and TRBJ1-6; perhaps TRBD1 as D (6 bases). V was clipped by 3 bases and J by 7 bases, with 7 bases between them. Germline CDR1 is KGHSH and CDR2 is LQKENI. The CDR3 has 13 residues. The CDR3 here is CASSPGQNSPLHF. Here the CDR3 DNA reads TGTGCCAGCTCACCCGGACAGAATTCACCCCTCCACTTT.

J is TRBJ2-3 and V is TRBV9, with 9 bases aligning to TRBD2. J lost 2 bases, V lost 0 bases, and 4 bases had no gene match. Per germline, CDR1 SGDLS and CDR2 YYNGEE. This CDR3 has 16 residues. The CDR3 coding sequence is TGTGCCAGCAGCGTAGTGGCTAGCGGGGCCACAGATACGCAGTATTTT. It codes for CASSVVASGATDTQYF.

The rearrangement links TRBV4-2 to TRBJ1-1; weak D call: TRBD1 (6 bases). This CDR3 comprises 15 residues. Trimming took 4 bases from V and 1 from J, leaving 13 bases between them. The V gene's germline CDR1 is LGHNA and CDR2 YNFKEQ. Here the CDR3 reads CASSRQGQANTEAFF. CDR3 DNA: TGTGCCAGCAGCCGCCAGGGACAAGCGAACACTGAAGCTTTCTTT.

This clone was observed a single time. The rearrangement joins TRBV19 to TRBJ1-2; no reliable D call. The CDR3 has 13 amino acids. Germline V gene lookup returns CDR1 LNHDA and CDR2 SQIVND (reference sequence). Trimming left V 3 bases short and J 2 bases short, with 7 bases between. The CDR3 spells CASSMQWNYGYTF. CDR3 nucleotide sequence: TGTGCCAGTAGTATGCAGTGGAACTATGGCTACACCTTC.

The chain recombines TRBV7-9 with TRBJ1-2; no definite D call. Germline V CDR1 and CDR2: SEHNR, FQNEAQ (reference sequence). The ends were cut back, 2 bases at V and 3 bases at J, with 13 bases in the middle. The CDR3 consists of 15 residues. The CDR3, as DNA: TGTGCCAGCAGCTTAAAGAGGGAGGGAGACTATGGCTACACCTTC. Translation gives CASSLKREGDYGYTF. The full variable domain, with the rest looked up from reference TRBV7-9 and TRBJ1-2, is DTGVSQNPRHKITKRGQNVTFRCDPISEHNRLYWYRQTLGQGPEFLTYFQNEAQLEKSRLLSDRFSAERPKGSFSTLEIQRTEQGDSAMYLCASSLKREGDYGYTFGSGTRLTVV.

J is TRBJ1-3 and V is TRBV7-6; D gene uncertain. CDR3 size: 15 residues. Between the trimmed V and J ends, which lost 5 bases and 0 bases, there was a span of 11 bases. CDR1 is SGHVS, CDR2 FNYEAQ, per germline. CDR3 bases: TGTGCCAGCAGCCCCCAGGCTTTCTCTGGAAACACCATATATTTT. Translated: CASSPQAFSGNTIYF. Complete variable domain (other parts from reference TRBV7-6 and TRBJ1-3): GAGVSQSPRYKVTKRGQDVALRCDPISGHVSLYWYRQALGQGPEFLTYFNYEAQQDKSGLPNDRFSAERPEGSISTLTIQRTEQRDSAMYRCASSPQAFSGNTIYFGEGSWLTVV.

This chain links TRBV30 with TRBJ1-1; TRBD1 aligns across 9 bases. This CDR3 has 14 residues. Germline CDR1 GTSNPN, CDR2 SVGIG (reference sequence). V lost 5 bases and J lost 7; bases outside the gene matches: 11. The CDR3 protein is CAWGTGTGGSEAFF. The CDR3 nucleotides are TGTGCCTGGGGAACTGGAACAGGGGGCAGTGAAGCTTTCTTT.

CDR3 loop: CASSLLAATTDTQYF. The CDR3 DNA follows: TGTGCCAGCAGCCTGCTAGCGGCTACCACAGATACGCAGTATTTT. V gene TRBV7-9 combines with J gene TRBJ2-3; TRBD2 aligns across 7 bases. This CDR3 contains 15 residues. CDR1 is SEHNR, CDR2 FQNEAQ, per germline (reference sequence). The J segment lost 2 bases and the V segment lost 5 bases, leaving 7 bases of the junction unmatched.

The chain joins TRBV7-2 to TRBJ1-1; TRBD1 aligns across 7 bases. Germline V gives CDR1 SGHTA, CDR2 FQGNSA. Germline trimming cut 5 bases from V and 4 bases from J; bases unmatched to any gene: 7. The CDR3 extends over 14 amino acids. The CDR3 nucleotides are TGTGCCAGCAGCCCGCAGACAGGGACCACTGAAGCTTTCTTT. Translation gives CASSPQTGTTEAFF.

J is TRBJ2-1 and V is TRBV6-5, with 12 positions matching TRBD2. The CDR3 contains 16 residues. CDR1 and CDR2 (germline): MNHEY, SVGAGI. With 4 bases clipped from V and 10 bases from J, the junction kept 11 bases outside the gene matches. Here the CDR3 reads CASSLQPGLAGAEQFF. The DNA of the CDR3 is TGTGCCAGCAGTTTACAGCCGGGACTAGCGGGTGCGGAGCAGTTCTTC.

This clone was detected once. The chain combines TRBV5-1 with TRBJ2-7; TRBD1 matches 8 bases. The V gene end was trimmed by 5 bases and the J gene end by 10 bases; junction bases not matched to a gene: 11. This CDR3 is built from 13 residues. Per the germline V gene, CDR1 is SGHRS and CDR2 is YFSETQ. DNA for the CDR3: TGCGCCAGCAGTCTGGACAGGGTGGCAGAACAGTACTTC. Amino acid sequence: CASSLDRVAEQYF.

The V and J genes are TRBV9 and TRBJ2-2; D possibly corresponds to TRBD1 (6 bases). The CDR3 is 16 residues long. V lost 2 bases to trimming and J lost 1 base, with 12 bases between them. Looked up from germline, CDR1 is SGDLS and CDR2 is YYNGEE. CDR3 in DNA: TGTGCCAGCAGCGTCGACAGGTTCTTGAACACCGGGGAGCTGTTTTTT. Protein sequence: CASSVDRFLNTGELFF.

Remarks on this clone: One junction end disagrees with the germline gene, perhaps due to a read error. The CDR3 sequence: CASSLGGLAGGPRF. CDR3 bases: TGTGCCAGCAGCTTAGGAGGACTAGCGGGGGGGCCCCGGTTT. The chain couples TRBV7-8 to TRBJ2-3; 15 positions match TRBD2. The V gene's germline CDR1 is SGHVS and CDR2 FQNEAQ. This CDR3 comprises 14 residues.

CDR3 residues: CASSLPGGAQETQYF. DNA of the CDR3: TGTGCCAGCAGCTTGCCCGGGGGGGCCCAAGAGACCCAGTACTTC. The rearrangement links TRBV2 to TRBJ2-5, with 8 bases fitting TRBD2. CDR3 length: 15 residues. The germline V gene has CDR1 SNHLY and CDR2 FYNNEI. With V trimmed by 6 bases and J by 1 base, 7 bases remained unmatched.

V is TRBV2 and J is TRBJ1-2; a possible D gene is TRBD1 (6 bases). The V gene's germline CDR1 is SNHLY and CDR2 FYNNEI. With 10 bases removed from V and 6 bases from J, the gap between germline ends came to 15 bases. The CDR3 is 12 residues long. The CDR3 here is CATRRGGDGYTF. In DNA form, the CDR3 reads TGTGCCACCCGCAGGGGAGGGGATGGCTACACCTTC.

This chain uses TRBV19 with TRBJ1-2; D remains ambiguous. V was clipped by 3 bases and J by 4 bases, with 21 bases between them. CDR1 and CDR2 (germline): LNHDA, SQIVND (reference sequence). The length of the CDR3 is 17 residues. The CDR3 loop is CASSISGFSKRVYGYTF. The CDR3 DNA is TGTGCCAGTAGTATCTCGGGATTCAGTAAAAGGGTCTATGGCTACACCTTC.

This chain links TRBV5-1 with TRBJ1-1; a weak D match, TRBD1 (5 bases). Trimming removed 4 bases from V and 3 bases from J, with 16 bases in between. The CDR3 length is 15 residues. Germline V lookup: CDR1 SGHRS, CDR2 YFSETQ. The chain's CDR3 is CASSPLSRVDTEAFF. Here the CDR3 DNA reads TGCGCCAGCAGCCCCCTTAGCAGGGTCGACACTGAAGCTTTCTTT.

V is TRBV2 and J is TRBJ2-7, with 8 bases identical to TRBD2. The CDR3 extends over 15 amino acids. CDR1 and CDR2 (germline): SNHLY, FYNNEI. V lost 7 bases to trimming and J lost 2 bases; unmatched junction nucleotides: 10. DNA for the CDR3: TGTGCCAGCAAAGGGAGACTAGCGATGACCTACGAGCAGTACTTC. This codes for CASKGRLAMTYEQYF.

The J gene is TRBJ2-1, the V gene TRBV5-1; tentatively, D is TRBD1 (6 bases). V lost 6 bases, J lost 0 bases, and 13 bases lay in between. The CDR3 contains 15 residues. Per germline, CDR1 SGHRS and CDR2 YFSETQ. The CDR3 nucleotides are TGCGCCAGCACGACGCAGGGGAGCTCCTACAATGAGCAGTTCTTC. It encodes CASTTQGSSYNEQFF.

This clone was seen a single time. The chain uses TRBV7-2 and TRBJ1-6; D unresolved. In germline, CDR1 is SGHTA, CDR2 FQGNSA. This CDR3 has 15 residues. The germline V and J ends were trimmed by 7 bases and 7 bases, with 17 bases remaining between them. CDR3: CASTSTGSSNSPLHF. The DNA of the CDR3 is TGTGCCAGCACCTCTACCGGGAGCAGCAATTCACCCCTCCACTTT.